This TCR beta chain was sequenced in a study of blood T cells in healthy people across ages. Study observations and caveats: Roughly linearly, TCR beta diversity per million T cells fell as age increased. Because sorting was not performed, PBMCs prevented conclusive naive versus antigen-experienced comparison. Correlation between TCR beta diversity and naive T cell percentage was strong.

A few counts support this clonotype. Its target is not known. Using a J-beta primer mix together with a sample-barcoded 5' primer, a second PCR was run for roughly 7 to 11 cycles. All cDNA molecules were each tagged by a template-switch adaptor with 12 random nucleotides. TCRdb reprocessed the 5' RACE reads with MiXCR, giving one entry per CDR3 protein. The sample has about 1.4 million distinct CDR3 sequences, approximately 63% seen once. The sequence was collected from a young man in good health. Sequenced sample: blood.

CDR3: CASSLSLIGTAYGYTF. DNA of the CDR3: TGCGCCAGCAGCTTAAGCTTGATAGGGACAGCTTATGGCTACACCTTC. J is TRBJ1-2 and V is TRBV5-1, with 7 bases that match TRBD1. From germline, CDR1 is SGHRS and CDR2 YFSETQ. The CDR3 totals 16 residues. V shed 2 bases and J 5 bases; nucleotides not matched to a gene: 12.